These 27 T cell receptor beta chains were sequenced from one sample in a study of regulatory T cells in long-lasting Graves disease. Time point noted: persistent/refractory GD, antithyroid drugs over 5 years with positive TRAb. From PBMCs, RNA was extracted and then used to make the TCR library. HTBI primers from iRepertoire and Arm-PCR of CDR3 regions yielded the TCR beta libraries. MiXCR, applied by TCRdb to the multiplex PCR reads, yields one record per CDR3 protein. In the table there are 450,000 or so distinct CDR3 sequences, 20% to 25% of which are singletons. The input for sequencing was peripheral blood mononuclear cells (PBMCs), taken when the disease was refractory, from a patient treated with antithyroid drugs. Source of these receptors: a female donor with Graves disease.

This clonotype was detected ten times or more. The chain is built from TRBV30 and TRBJ1-2; D perhaps matches TRBD1 (5 bases). The CDR3 spans 11 residues. Germline V gene sequence: CDR1 GTSNPN, CDR2 SVGIG (reference sequence). V lost 2 bases, J lost 8 bases, and 9 bases lay in between. CDR3: CAWSRGVGYTF. For the CDR3, the DNA is TGTGCCTGGAGTAGAGGGGTCGGCTACACCTTC.

This clonotype was detected many times. This chain connects TRBV6-9 to TRBJ2-2, with unresolved D. The CDR3 spans 14 residues. Per the germline V gene, CDR1 is MNHGY and CDR2 is SVAAGI. V lost 3 bases, J lost 4 bases, and 9 bases lay in between. The CDR3 nucleotides are TGTGCCAGCAGTTACGGTCGGGCCACCGGGGAGCTGTTTTTT. Amino acid sequence: CASSYGRATGELFF.

This clonotype was seen repeatedly, ten times or more. The chain carries TRBV12-3 or TRBV12-4 and TRBJ2-7, with D perhaps TRBD1 or TRBD2 (5 bases each). The V end was cut by 5 bases, the J end by 2 bases, with 16 bases between. The CDR3 has 15 amino acids. In DNA, the CDR3 is TGTGCCAGCAGTAACCCGGGACGGCGTACCTACGAGCAGTACTTC. Translation: CASSNPGRRTYEQYF.

There are many counts of this clonotype. The chain carries TRBV6-1 and TRBJ1-2, with D uncertain. CDR1 and CDR2 (germline): MNHNS, SASEGT. The CDR3 loop spans 13 amino acids. The V end was cut by 5 bases, the J end by 0 bases, with 7 bases between. CDR3 region: CASSTGANYGYTF. CDR3 sequence (DNA): TGTGCCAGCAGTACCGGAGCTAACTATGGCTACACCTTC.

The CDR3 bases are TGTGCCAGCAGCCCACCCGCAGGGGGCTGGAATGGCTACACCTTC. Protein: CASSPPAGGWNGYTF. The rearrangement joins TRBV13 to TRBJ1-2, with 8 bases matching TRBD1. V lost 5 bases and J lost 6; bases outside the gene matches: 11. Per germline, CDR1 PRHDT and CDR2 FYEKMQ (reference sequence). This CDR3 is built from 15 residues.

The rearrangement links TRBV20-1 to TRBJ1-6; TRBD1 might be the D (5 bases). This CDR3 has 14 amino acids. Trimming stripped 3 bases from V and 6 bases from J, with 12 bases between. Germline CDR1 reads DFQATT; CDR2 reads SNEGSKA (reference sequence). The CDR3 DNA reads as TGCAGTGCTAGTAGGGACCGGCCTAATTCACCCCTCCACTTT. It is translated as CSASRDRPNSPLHF.

This clonotype was seen only a few times. The J gene is TRBJ2-7, the V gene TRBV19; 7 nucleotides agree with TRBD1. Germline loops: CDR1 LNHDA, CDR2 SQIVND (reference sequence). Trimming took 7 bases from V and 12 from J; bases not matched to a gene: 21. CDR3 length: 15 residues. CDR3 sequence: CASKERTGPDFPPYF. The CDR3 DNA follows: TGTGCCAGTAAGGAACGGACAGGACCGGACTTCCCCCCGTACTTC.

This clonotype has only a few counts. The chain recombines TRBV29-1 with TRBJ2-3, with 8 bases fitting TRBD1. The germline V gene has CDR1 SQVTM and CDR2 ANQGSEA. The CDR3 consists of 14 residues. CDR3 DNA sequence: TGCAGTGCTCCGGGACAGGCGGACCGGGATACGCAGTATTTT. It specifies CSAPGQADRDTQYF.

This clonotype was found once. This chain uses TRBV7-3 with TRBJ2-3; unclear D gene. V lost 2 bases and J lost 0, with 12 bases in between. The CDR3 runs 16 residues. Germline V gives CDR1 SGHTA, CDR2 FQGTGA. The CDR3 here is CASSLRVALSTDTQYF. In DNA, the CDR3 is TGTGCCAGCAGCTTACGGGTAGCCCTAAGCACAGATACGCAGTATTTT.

The CDR3 region is CASSFRSGTGGTGELFF. The CDR3 DNA is TGCGCCAGCAGCTTCCGCTCCGGGACAGGGGGCACCGGGGAGCTGTTTTTT. The V gene is TRBV5-1, the J gene TRBJ2-2, with 11 bases lining up with TRBD1. The CDR3 length is 17 residues. V shed 2 bases and J 4 bases; nucleotides not matched to a gene: 7. CDR1 and CDR2 (germline): SGHRS, YFSETQ.

The V gene is TRBV6-1, the J gene TRBJ2-2; D ambiguous. Germline-derived CDR1 and CDR2 are MNHNS and SASEGT. The V end was cut by 6 bases, the J end by 4 bases, with 12 bases between. The CDR3 spans 14 residues. The CDR3 nucleotides read TGTGCCAGCAGCATGAAGGTAGCCACCGGGGAGCTGTTTTTT. Translated, it gives CASSMKVATGELFF.

In its sample, this clonotype was seen a few times. V gene TRBV14 combines with J gene TRBJ2-7; 10 bases line up with TRBD2. The length of the CDR3 is 18 residues. The V and J ends lost 2 bases and 3 bases, in that order; junction bases with no gene match: 13. Looked up from germline, CDR1 is SGHDN and CDR2 is FVKESK. CDR3 bases: TGTGCCAGCAGCCAAAAGGGGTCTAGCGGGAGTCGGGGCTACGAGCAGTACTTC. Its translation is CASSQKGSSGSRGYEQYF.

This clonotype was picked up many times. The chain recombines TRBV2 with TRBJ2-7, with D tentatively TRBD2 (7 bases). Trimming removed 0 bases at V and 5 bases at J, with 14 bases between. The CDR3 length is 15 residues. Germline V gene sequence: CDR1 SNHLY, CDR2 FYNNEI. Written as DNA, the CDR3 is TGTGCCAGCAGTGAAGCGCGGGGGCGCGAAGACGAGCAGTACTTC. It encodes CASSEARGREDEQYF.

To note about this clonotype: The conserved phenylalanine or tryptophan is not found at the CDR3 terminus, so this likely reflects a read error. V and J are TRBV19 and TRBJ2-2, with a tentative D call TRBD2 (5 bases). The CDR3 spans 14 residues. The V gene's germline CDR1 is LNHDA and CDR2 SQIVND (reference sequence). Trimming removed 7 bases at V and 3 bases at J, with 12 bases between. DNA of the CDR3: TGTGCCAGTATCTTGAGGGTAGACACCGGGGAGCTGTTTTCT. This gives the protein CASILRVDTGELFS.

The rearrangement joins TRBV7-2 to TRBJ2-2; 14 nucleotides agree with TRBD2. The junction had 5 bases not matched to a gene; V was cut back by 5 bases and J by 6 bases. In germline, CDR1 is SGHTA, CDR2 FQGNSA. This CDR3 region has 16 residues. The CDR3 DNA sequence: TGTGCCAGCAGCCGGGGACTAGCGGGAGCGTCCGGGGAGCTGTTTTTT. Protein: CASSRGLAGASGELFF.

This chain uses TRBV7-9 with TRBJ1-1, with 8 bases lining up with TRBD1. Germline V CDR1 and CDR2: SEHNR, FQNEAQ (reference sequence). The CDR3 runs 14 residues. V trimming: 7 bases; J trimming: 3 bases; junction bases outside the gene matches: 7. CDR3 region: CASKSTGGHTEAFF. CDR3 DNA: TGTGCCAGCAAATCCACAGGGGGTCACACTGAAGCTTTCTTT.

The J gene is TRBJ2-2, the V gene TRBV7-2; 8 bases are a match to TRBD1. The V gene's germline CDR1 is SGHTA and CDR2 FQGNSA. V lost 0 bases and J lost 6; bases outside the gene matches: 0. The CDR3 has 14 residues. The CDR3 DNA reads as TGTGCCAGCAGCTTAGCCAGGGGGCCCGGGGAGCTGTTTTTT. This sequence encodes CASSLARGPGELFF. The variable domain in full, with the rest retrieved from reference TRBV7-2 and TRBJ2-2, is GAGVSQSPSNKVTEKGKDVELRCDPISGHTALYWYRQSLGQGLEFLIYFQGNSAPDKSGLPSDRFSAERTGGSVSTLTIQRTQQEDSAVYLCASSLARGPGELFFGEGSRLTVL.

This chain links TRBV20-1 with TRBJ2-5; 12 positions agree with TRBD2. Germline V gene lookup returns CDR1 DFQATT and CDR2 SNEGSKA (reference sequence). The CDR3 length is 15 residues. The junction had 7 bases not matched to a gene; V was cut back by 7 bases and J by 1 base. DNA for the CDR3: TGCAGTGTCTCACTAGCGGGAGGTATCCAAGAGACCCAGTACTTC. Residues: CSVSLAGGIQETQYF.

Remarks on this clonotype: A much larger clonotype is one base distant, so this may be a read error. The chain has TRBV20-1 and TRBJ2-5; maybe TRBD2 (6 bases). CDR3 length: 15 amino acids. The ends were cut back, 5 bases at V and 1 base at J, with 17 bases in the middle. Germline loops: CDR1 DFQATT, CDR2 SNEGSKA (reference sequence). Here the CDR3 reads CSASILGRSQETQYF. CDR3 nucleotide sequence: TGCAGTGCTTCTATTCTAGGGAGGAGCCAAGAGACCCAGTACTTC.

The chain combines TRBV5-1 with TRBJ2-7, with D possibly called TRBD1 or TRBD2 (5 bases each). Trimming left V 1 base short and J 2 bases short, with 10 bases between. The germline V gene encodes CDR1 SGHRS and CDR2 YFSETQ. This CDR3 has 14 residues. The CDR3 region has the DNA TGCGCCAGCAGCTTGAATCTGGGGGCCTACGAGCAGTACTTC. This translates into CASSLNLGAYEQYF.

This clonotype was seen many times. J is TRBJ2-7 and V is TRBV27; 7 bases match TRBD2. V lost 0 bases, J lost 7 bases, and 9 bases stayed unmatched. Germline values: CDR1 MNHEY, CDR2 SMNVEV (reference sequence). There are 15 residues in the CDR3. Written as DNA, the CDR3 is TGTGCCAGCAGTTTATCGGCTAGCGGTCCGTGGGAGCAGTACTTC. Translation: CASSLSASGPWEQYF.

The sample holds many counts of this clonotype. This sequence joins TRBV2 and TRBJ2-4, with a possible D match to TRBD1 (7 bases). The CDR3 totals 16 residues. V lost 8 bases and J 6 bases, leaving 23 bases between the germline ends. CDR1 is SNHLY, CDR2 FYNNEI, per germline. The CDR3 spells CASVRWTGPAGNIQYF. The CDR3 bases are TGTGCCAGCGTGAGATGGACAGGTCCAGCGGGAAACATTCAGTACTTC.

This clonotype was recorded a few times. This chain uses TRBV6-1 with TRBJ2-7, with 10 bases matching TRBD1. J gave up 7 bases and V 6 bases, and 3 bases lay outside the gene matches. Per germline, CDR1 MNHNS and CDR2 SASEGT. The CDR3 loop spans 12 amino acids. This CDR3 reads CASSDRGQEQYF. In DNA form, the CDR3 reads TGTGCCAGCAGCGACAGGGGGCAAGAGCAGTACTTC.

In its sample, this clonotype was seen many times. CDR3 amino acids: CSVVKWVGLETQYF. As DNA, the CDR3 is TGCAGCGTTGTTAAGTGGGTAGGGTTGGAGACCCAGTACTTC. The chain combines TRBV29-1 with TRBJ2-5; D is unresolved. This CDR3 has 14 amino acids. Germline CDR1 is SQVTM and CDR2 is ANQGSEA. V lost 4 bases and J lost 5, with 17 bases in between.

The rearrangement joins TRBV6-1 to TRBJ2-7; tentative D call: TRBD2 (6 bases). In germline, CDR1 is MNHNS, CDR2 SASEGT. The V end lost 5 bases, the J end lost 2 bases, and 13 bases lay between the germline ends. The CDR3 spans 14 residues. CDR3 in amino acids: CASSRGLSTYEQYF. Here the CDR3 DNA reads TGTGCCAGCAGTCGGGGGTTGAGTACCTACGAGCAGTACTTC.

The chain joins TRBV5-1 to TRBJ2-1; D is uncertain. V lost 1 base and J lost 3, with 11 bases in between. CDR1 is SGHRS and CDR2 is YFSETQ in the germline V gene. This CDR3 is 15 amino acids long. CDR3: CASSLTPRDYNEQFF. The CDR3 bases are TGCGCCAGCAGCTTGACCCCTAGGGACTACAATGAGCAGTTCTTC.

There are many counts of this clonotype. The CDR3 DNA is TGTGCCAGCAGCCACGGGGACAGGCCTCCCGGGGAGCTGTTTTTT. It yields the protein CASSHGDRPPGELFF. This chain uses TRBV3-1 with TRBJ2-2; TRBD1 aligns across 8 bases. The germline gives CDR1 LGHDT, CDR2 YNNKEL (reference sequence). V lost 3 bases to trimming and J lost 6 bases; unmatched junction nucleotides: 6. This CDR3 comprises 15 residues.